The clone carrying this T cell receptor beta chain came up a few times. Its antigen remains unidentified. The sample belongs to a study of T cell repertoires in cytomegalovirus infection. General study points: Predominance within the ex vivo response was attributable to HLA-C-restricted CMV-specific TCR beta clonotypes.

TCRdb re-called the reads with MiXCR, one entry per CDR3 protein. This repertoire shows about 8,000 distinct CDR3 sequences, approximately 60% found once; its top ten account for roughly 73%. The specimen was PBMCs, sequenced either directly or after in vitro stimulation (not recorded which). The TCR originated in a human donor in good health (CMV status not recorded). Some clones in this sample may be carry-over from other donors' samples.

DNA for the CDR3: TGTGCCAGCAGGGACAGGGCCTACGAGCAGTACTTC. Residues: CASRDRAYEQYF. The chain employs TRBV28 and TRBJ2-7, with TRBD1 matching 8 bases. The CDR3 runs 12 residues. V shed 6 bases and J 2 bases; nucleotides not matched to a gene: 0. Germline assignment: CDR1 MDHEN and CDR2 SYDVKM.